The 13 T cell receptor beta chains below were found in one sample sequenced in a study of cytotoxic CD8 clonotypes in ibrutinib-treated CLL. Clones were read by immunoSEQ multiplex PCR, and TCRdb kept only the in-frame ones, dropping some. Among hundreds of thousands of clones listed, 60% to 75% were seen once. The specimen was PBMCs, collected after 24 months of ibrutinib treatment. These receptors all come from a human donor with chronic lymphocytic leukemia.

This clone showed up just once. The V call is TRBV6-5, the J call TRBJ1-5; unclear D gene. The germline V and J ends were trimmed by 1 base and 5 bases, with 9 bases remaining between them. The germline gives CDR1 MNHEY, CDR2 SVGAGI. There are 14 residues in the CDR3. CDR3 loop: CASSYLAGHQPQHF. In nucleotides, the CDR3 is TGTGCCAGCAGTTACTTGGCAGGACATCAGCCCCAGCATTTT.

The rearrangement joins TRBV5-1 to TRBJ1-5; tentatively, D is TRBD1 (6 bases). Deletions cut 0 bases from V and 4 bases from J, with 8 bases between. Germline V lookup: CDR1 SGHRS, CDR2 YFSETQ. The CDR3 runs to 14 residues. CDR3 coding DNA: TGCGCCAGCAGCTTGGACCAGGGGAATCAGCCCCAGCATTTT. It yields the protein CASSLDQGNQPQHF.

This clone was seen more than once but under ten times. CDR3 sequence: CASSVSGRAGEQYF. Here the CDR3 DNA reads TGTGCCAGCAGCGTCAGCGGGAGGGCGGGGGAGCAGTACTTC. The chain links TRBV9 to TRBJ2-7, with 10 bases that match TRBD2. CDR1 SGDLS and CDR2 YYNGEE come from the germline V gene. Trimming cost V 2 bases and J 7 bases; bases outside gene matches: 6. The CDR3 is 14 amino acids.

This clone was counted only a few times. The J gene is TRBJ1-2, the V gene TRBV6-5; TRBD1 matches at 10 bases. V lost 4 bases, J lost 7 bases, and 3 bases stayed unmatched. From germline, CDR1 is MNHEY and CDR2 SVGAGI. CDR3 size: 13 residues. The CDR3 region has the DNA TGTGCCAGCAGTTGGGGGACAGGGGCTGGCTACACCTTC. It is translated as CASSWGTGAGYTF.

V usage is TRBV5-6 and J usage is TRBJ2-1; 11 bases fit TRBD1. The length of the CDR3 is 16 residues. The V segment lost 3 bases and the J segment 3 bases; nucleotides outside the gene matches: 5. Germline CDR1 reads SGHDT; CDR2 reads YYEEEE. Here the CDR3 reads CASSSLGTGGYNEQFF. The CDR3 nucleotides read TGTGCCAGCAGCTCCCTAGGGACAGGGGGCTACAATGAGCAGTTCTTC.

V usage is TRBV5-1 and J usage is TRBJ1-4, with D possibly TRBD1 on 6 matching bases. There are 18 residues in the CDR3. V dropped 5 bases and J dropped 0 bases, with 20 bases sitting between them. Per germline, CDR1 SGHRS and CDR2 YFSETQ. CDR3 region: CASREGVRGSATNEKLFF. Here the CDR3 DNA reads TGCGCCAGCAGAGAGGGGGTGAGGGGGTCGGCAACTAATGAAAAACTGTTTTTT.

On this clone: A much larger clone sits a single nucleotide away, making a read error possible. The CDR3 DNA is TGTGCCAGCAGGTCCTACGAGCAGTACTTC. It yields the protein CASRSYEQYF. The chain recombines TRBV21-1 with TRBJ2-7. TRBV21-1 is deemed a pseudogene. The CDR3 has 10 amino acids.

In the case of this clone: Other DNA sequences in this sample translate to the same CDR3. The chain uses TRBV7-2 and TRBJ2-2; TRBD2 agrees at 12 bases. CDR1 SGHTA and CDR2 FQGNSA come from the germline V gene. The V gene end was trimmed by 5 bases and the J gene end by 4 bases; junction bases not matched to a gene: 2. CDR3 length: 15 amino acids. The CDR3 spells CASSLGLAGTGELFF. CDR3 DNA: TGTGCCAGCAGCCTGGGACTAGCGGGCACCGGGGAGCTGTTTTTT.

This chain links TRBV25-1 with TRBJ2-1; no firm D call. Looked up from germline, CDR1 is MGHDK and CDR2 is SYGVNS. V was clipped by 3 bases and J by 8 bases, with 17 bases between them. CDR3 length equals 15 residues. CDR3 DNA sequence: TGTGCCAGCAGTGAGGCCCCCCGCCTCTGGGATGAGCAGTTCTTC. Protein: CASSEAPRLWDEQFF.

This clone was detected a few times. The gene calls are TRBV21-1 and TRBJ1-5. TRBV21-1 is reported as a pseudogene. The CDR3 runs to 12 residues. CDR3 amino acids: CASSKTDQPQHF. DNA of the CDR3: TGTGCCAGCAGCAAGACGGATCAGCCCCAGCATTTT.

This chain links TRBV7-2 with TRBJ2-7; no definite D call. Looked up from germline, CDR1 is SGHTA and CDR2 is FQGNSA. The CDR3 contains 13 residues. The V gene lost 4 bases and the J gene lost 3 bases, with 10 bases spanning the gap. The CDR3 coding sequence is TGTGCCAGCAGCTCCCCCCAAGTCTACGAGCAGTACTTC. It translates to CASSSPQVYEQYF.

This clone was picked up a small number of times. The V and J genes are TRBV7-9 and TRBJ2-1, with D tentatively TRBD2 (6 bases). This CDR3 comprises 14 residues. Between the trimmed V and J ends, which lost 2 bases and 15 bases, there was a span of 20 bases. CDR1 and CDR2 (germline): SEHNR, FQNEAQ (reference sequence). The CDR3 spells CASSLPSYLRDPFF. DNA of the CDR3: TGTGCCAGCAGCTTACCCTCCTACTTGCGGGACCCGTTCTTC. Complete variable domain (other parts from reference TRBV7-9 and TRBJ2-1): DTGVSQNPRHKITKRGQNVTFRCDPISEHNRLYWYRQTLGQGPEFLTYFQNEAQLEKSRLLSDRFSAERPKGSFSTLEIQRTEQGDSAMYLCASSLPSYLRDPFFGPGTRLTVL.

This chain uses TRBV19 with TRBJ2-7; 7 bases are a match to TRBD2. This CDR3 has 15 residues. Trimming at V came to 3 bases and at J to 4 bases, leaving 9 bases not matched to a gene. The germline CDR1 and CDR2 sequences are LNHDA and SQIVND (reference sequence). CDR3 region: CASSMVGGLLYEQYF. The CDR3 DNA is TGTGCCAGTAGTATGGTGGGAGGGCTGTTATACGAGCAGTACTTC.